Following are 24 T cell receptor beta chains from one sample sequenced in a study of graft-versus-host responses after intestinal transplantation. Their specific antigens are unknown. The assay was immunoSEQ multiplex PCR, and TCRdb's table has in-frame clones only and misses some. Counted here are about 50,000 clones, around 90% occurring once; the ten biggest clones make up 2% to 3%. The sequenced sample was unstimulated CD4+ T cells sorted from spleen or lymph node cells, obtained before transplant. The source of these receptors is a human donor who was the organ donor for an intestinal transplant.

The chain employs TRBV7-9 and TRBJ2-3, with TRBD2 matching over 7 bases. CDR1 and CDR2 from the germline V gene are SEHNR and FQNEAQ (reference sequence). Trimming at V came to 0 bases and at J to 3 bases, leaving 0 bases not matched to a gene. The CDR3 has 14 residues. The CDR3 spells CASSLASGTDTQYF. DNA for the CDR3: TGTGCCAGCAGCTTAGCTAGCGGGACAGATACGCAGTATTTT.

This chain uses TRBV6-5 with TRBJ2-7; TRBD1 aligns across 9 bases. Looked up from germline, CDR1 is MNHEY and CDR2 is SVGAGI. This CDR3 contains 15 residues. Unmatched junction bases numbered 10, after V lost 7 bases and J lost 3 bases. The CDR3 reads CASTSPGTGFYEQYF. The CDR3 nucleotides are TGTGCCAGCACCAGTCCCGGGACAGGGTTCTACGAGCAGTACTTC.

This rearrangement joins TRBV6-1 to TRBJ2-7, with 10 bases matching TRBD2. The V and J ends lost 5 bases and 2 bases, in that order; junction bases with no gene match: 3. The length of the CDR3 is 14 residues. CDR1 is MNHNS and CDR2 is SASEGT in the germline V gene. CDR3 protein: CASSRTSGTYEQYF. In DNA, the CDR3 is TGTGCCAGCAGTCGGACTAGCGGAACCTACGAGCAGTACTTC.

This clone was detected once. CDR3 bases: TGTGCCTGGCGACTGGCGGGAGGGTCCAATGAGCAGTTCTTC. Translated: CAWRLAGGSNEQFF. V usage is TRBV30 and J usage is TRBJ2-1; 9 positions agree with TRBD2. V shed 5 bases, J shed 6 bases, and the junction held 8 bases outside the gene matches. The CDR3 consists of 14 residues. In germline, CDR1 is GTSNPN, CDR2 SVGIG (reference sequence).

The chain couples TRBV28 to TRBJ1-2, with 7 bases aligning to TRBD1. The trim removed 9 bases at V and 5 bases at J, leaving 9 bases unmatched. The CDR3 contains 13 residues. Looked up from germline, CDR1 is MDHEN and CDR2 is SYDVKM. Here the CDR3 reads CASSSDREYGYTF. Here the CDR3 DNA reads TGTGCCAGTTCATCCGACAGGGAATATGGCTACACCTTC.

The J gene is TRBJ1-2, the V gene TRBV20-1; D uncertain. The CDR3 is 11 residues long. The germline CDR1 and CDR2 sequences are DFQATT and SNEGSKA (reference sequence). CDR3 bases: TGCAGCGCCCCGGGGATATATGGCTACACCTTC. This codes for CSAPGIYGYTF.

This sequence joins TRBV7-2 and TRBJ2-5; TRBD2 might be the D (6 bases). The CDR3 covers 13 residues. V lost 0 bases and J lost 4, with 6 bases in between. Germline V CDR1 and CDR2: SGHTA, FQGNSA. CDR3 in DNA: TGTGCCAGCAGCTTAGCTAGCGGAGAGACCCAGTACTTC. As protein: CASSLASGETQYF.

This clone is termed medium-sized. The rearrangement uses TRBV7-2 and TRBJ2-1; D gene uncertain. Trimming stripped 0 bases from V and 5 bases from J, with 8 bases between. Germline V lookup: CDR1 SGHTA, CDR2 FQGNSA. This CDR3 spans 14 amino acids. For the CDR3, the DNA is TGTGCCAGCAGCTTAGCTCTAGGTAACAATGAGCAGTTCTTC. Its translation: CASSLALGNNEQFF.

This clone came up once. The rearrangement uses TRBV7-2 and TRBJ2-3; 13 positions agree with TRBD2. The CDR3 totals 19 residues. V shed 2 bases, J shed 0 bases, and the junction held 8 bases outside the gene matches. Per germline, CDR1 SGHTA and CDR2 FQGNSA. CDR3 DNA: TGTGCCAGCAGCTTACGGCTACTAGCGGGAGGGGGGAGCACAGATACGCAGTATTTT. This gives the protein CASSLRLLAGGGSTDTQYF.

This clone was counted a single time. The rearrangement links TRBV6-5 to TRBJ1-1, with TRBD1 identical over 9 bases. Per germline, CDR1 MNHEY and CDR2 SVGAGI. The CDR3 covers 13 residues. Unmatched junction bases numbered 4, after V lost 6 bases and J lost 5 bases. The CDR3 sequence is CASRQGAGTEAFF. Written as DNA, the CDR3 is TGTGCCAGCAGACAGGGGGCGGGAACTGAAGCTTTCTTT.

This chain connects TRBV19 to TRBJ2-2; a possible D gene is TRBD1 (5 bases). The CDR3 is 13 residues long. The germline CDR1 and CDR2 sequences are LNHDA and SQIVND (reference sequence). V was clipped by 4 bases and J by 6 bases, with 9 bases between them. The CDR3 region is CASSTRGAGELFF. For the CDR3, the DNA is TGTGCCAGTAGTACTAGGGGCGCCGGGGAGCTGTTTTTT.

This clone was observed a single time. J is TRBJ2-3 and V is TRBV6-4; D is perhaps TRBD1 or TRBD2 (5 bases each). With 4 bases removed from V and 3 bases from J, the gap between germline ends came to 17 bases. The CDR3 runs to 16 residues. Germline V gene sequence: CDR1 MRHNA, CDR2 SNTAGT. CDR3 nucleotide sequence: TGTGCCAGCAGTGTAGGGGAGCCACCTGCGACAGATACGCAGTATTTT. It specifies CASSVGEPPATDTQYF.

This sequence joins TRBV19 and TRBJ1-4; no firm D call. V lost 3 bases, J lost 5 bases, and 10 bases lay in between. Germline V gives CDR1 LNHDA, CDR2 SQIVND (reference sequence). The CDR3 is 14 amino acids. The CDR3 loop is CASSIGQLNEKLFF. As DNA, the CDR3 is TGTGCCAGTAGTATCGGGCAGTTAAATGAAAAACTGTTTTTT. Supplemented by reference TRBV19 and TRBJ1-4, the full variable domain reads DGGITQSPKYLFRKEGQNVTLSCEQNLNHDAMYWYRQDPGQGLRLIYYSQIVNDFQKGDIAEGYSVSREKKESFPLTVTSAQKNPTAFYLCASSIGQLNEKLFFGSGTQLSVL.

This chain connects TRBV11-3 to TRBJ2-1, with TRBD2 matching 15 bases. V lost 1 base and J lost 5; bases outside the gene matches: 6. Germline V lookup: CDR1 SGHNT, CDR2 YENEEA. The CDR3 spans 18 residues. The CDR3: CASSLAPGLAGGNNEQFF. The CDR3 coding sequence is TGTGCCAGCAGCTTAGCCCCGGGACTAGCGGGAGGTAACAATGAGCAGTTCTTC.

The chain recombines TRBV29-1 with TRBJ1-5; D is perhaps TRBD1 (5 bases). CDR1 is SQVTM and CDR2 is ANQGSEA in the germline V gene. This CDR3 contains 18 residues. V was shortened by 1 base and J by 0 bases, with 19 bases between the two germline ends. Here the CDR3 reads CSVEGKRQTSNSNQPQHF. The CDR3 DNA reads as TGCAGCGTTGAAGGGAAAAGACAGACCTCTAATAGCAATCAGCCCCAGCATTTT.

The chain recombines TRBV28 with TRBJ1-4; TRBD1 might be the D (5 bases). The CDR3 runs 16 residues. CDR1 MDHEN and CDR2 SYDVKM come from the germline V gene. V lost 6 bases to trimming and J lost 5 bases, with 19 bases between them. The CDR3 DNA follows: TGTGCCAGCAGGGCCGGGACGCCGACTGTAAATGAAAAACTGTTTTTT. Protein: CASRAGTPTVNEKLFF.

The chain couples TRBV7-2 to TRBJ2-7, with D possibly called TRBD1 or TRBD2 (5 bases each). This CDR3 is built from 15 residues. Germline V lookup: CDR1 SGHTA, CDR2 FQGNSA. Trimming cost V 5 bases and J 6 bases, with 20 bases left between them. CDR3: CASSQSVWQGAEQYF. The CDR3 nucleotides are TGTGCCAGCAGCCAATCAGTTTGGCAGGGAGCCGAGCAGTACTTC.

The chain recombines TRBV4-1 with TRBJ1-4; no clear D gene. The germline V gene has CDR1 MGHRA and CDR2 YSYEKL. The CDR3 is 14 residues long. Trimming took off 1 base at V and 3 bases at J, with 6 bases between the two ends. In DNA, the CDR3 is TGCGCCAGCAGCCAAGGCTGGGCTAATGAAAAACTGTTTTTT. Translated: CASSQGWANEKLFF.

The J gene is TRBJ2-7, the V gene TRBV21-1; the tabulated D call, TRBD2, remains unverified against the DNA. TRBV21-1 is given as a pseudogene. The CDR3 sequence is 16 residues long. For the CDR3, the DNA is TGTGCCAGCAGCAATCCGTCAAGCGGGAGGGCCGCCGAGCAGTACTTC. It yields the protein CASSNPSSGRAAEQYF.

The chain recombines TRBV19 with TRBJ2-7; 7 nucleotides align to TRBD1. V was clipped by 4 bases and J by 1 base; unmatched bases: 4. The length of the CDR3 is 14 residues. The germline V gene encodes CDR1 LNHDA and CDR2 SQIVND (reference sequence). The CDR3 DNA follows: TGTGCCAGTAGTAATGACAGGGCGTCCTACGAGCAGTACTTC. It is translated as CASSNDRASYEQYF.

The chain couples TRBV29-1 to TRBJ2-7; 8 bases are shared with TRBD1. Trimming took 6 bases from V and 0 from J; bases not matched to a gene: 7. Germline CDR1 SQVTM, CDR2 ANQGSEA. The CDR3 extends over 14 amino acids. The CDR3 region has the DNA TGCAGCGTCGCCGGACAGGGTGGCTCCTACGAGCAGTACTTC. Translating it yields CSVAGQGGSYEQYF.

This chain links TRBV27 with TRBJ2-7; TRBD1 matches 8 bases. Germline V CDR1 and CDR2: MNHEY, SMNVEV (reference sequence). With 4 bases clipped from V and 0 bases from J, the junction kept 5 bases outside the gene matches. The CDR3 runs to 15 residues. The DNA of the CDR3 is TGTGCCAGCAGTTCCTCGGACAGGGCCTCCTACGAGCAGTACTTC. Residues: CASSSSDRASYEQYF.

The rearrangement uses TRBV7-2 and TRBJ1-5; no clear D. Trimming removed 5 bases at V and 3 bases at J, with 8 bases between. The CDR3 loop spans 13 amino acids. Germline CDR1 is SGHTA and CDR2 is FQGNSA. CDR3 protein: CASSLMSNQPQHF. DNA for the CDR3: TGTGCCAGCAGCCTGATGTCCAATCAGCCCCAGCATTTT.

The rearrangement links TRBV27 to TRBJ2-1; 10 positions agree with TRBD2. CDR1 and CDR2 (germline): MNHEY, SMNVEV (reference sequence). The CDR3 is 17 amino acids. After removal of 2 bases from V and 9 bases from J, the junction contained 13 bases not matched to a gene. DNA of the CDR3: TGTGCCAGCAGTTTACTTATTGGGCTAGCGGGAGCCACTGAGCAGTTCTTC. Protein sequence: CASSLLIGLAGATEQFF.